This entry lists 9 T cell receptor beta chains sequenced from one sample in a study of T cell repertoires in cytomegalovirus infection. Via MiXCR, TCRdb re-called the reads, giving one row per CDR3 protein. The data contain roughly 500,000 distinct CDR3 sequences, 15% to 20% of them singletons. Sequenced input: CD8+ T cells from PBMCs. The receptors derive from a human donor in good health (CMV status not recorded). Some clones in this sample may be carry-over from other donors' samples.

The chain uses TRBV15 and TRBJ1-1; tentative D call: TRBD1 (5 bases). V lost 1 base and J lost 1, with 10 bases in between. Germline V gene sequence: CDR1 LNHNV, CDR2 YYDKDF (reference sequence). The CDR3 length is 15 residues. The CDR3 loop reads CATSRVGRANTEAFF. In DNA, the CDR3 is TGTGCCACCAGCAGAGTGGGACGGGCGAACACTGAAGCTTTCTTT.

This clonotype was counted at least ten times. The chain uses TRBV27 and TRBJ1-3; no definite D call. The germline V gene encodes CDR1 MNHEY and CDR2 SMNVEV (reference sequence). The CDR3 has 12 residues. V lost 6 bases and J lost 0, with 3 bases in between. The CDR3 protein is CASRGSGNTIYF. The CDR3 DNA sequence: TGTGCCAGCAGAGGCTCTGGAAACACCATATATTTT.

The chain carries TRBV2 and TRBJ2-1; 10 nucleotides agree with TRBD2. CDR1 SNHLY and CDR2 FYNNEI come from the germline V gene. Trimming removed 5 bases from V and 3 bases from J; junction bases left unmatched: 7. The CDR3 loop spans 16 amino acids. The CDR3 bases are TGTGCCAGCAGTAAATCTAGCGGGAGCCTCTACAATGAGCAGTTCTTC. It yields the protein CASSKSSGSLYNEQFF.

The chain is built from TRBV19 and TRBJ1-1; D unresolved. Trimming pared 1 base from V and 2 bases from J, leaving 8 bases between. CDR3 size: 14 residues. Germline-derived CDR1 and CDR2 are LNHDA and SQIVND (reference sequence). The CDR3 loop reads CASSIAGRNTEAFF. The CDR3 DNA follows: TGTGCCAGTAGTATAGCCGGCCGAAACACTGAAGCTTTCTTT.

This clonotype was seen just once. This chain uses TRBV27 with TRBJ2-2, with D tentatively TRBD2 (6 bases). Germline CDR1 MNHEY, CDR2 SMNVEV (reference sequence). The V end lost 7 bases, the J end lost 7 bases, and 10 bases lay between the germline ends. This CDR3 has 12 amino acids. In DNA, the CDR3 is TGTGCCAGCATGGAGGGCAGCGGGGAGCTGTTTTTT. Its translation: CASMEGSGELFF.

This chain connects TRBV28 to TRBJ1-2; the D is unclear. V was cut by 4 bases and J by 2 bases, with 14 bases left in between. The CDR3 totals 15 residues. Germline values: CDR1 MDHEN, CDR2 SYDVKM. The CDR3 is CASSYPLALNYGYTF. DNA of the CDR3: TGTGCCAGCAGTTACCCCCTGGCCTTGAACTATGGCTACACCTTC.

This clonotype was counted at least ten times. The V call is TRBV6-1, the J call TRBJ2-1, with D hard to call. Germline-derived CDR1 and CDR2 are MNHNS and SASEGT. V lost 4 bases to trimming and J lost 0 bases, with 13 bases between them. This CDR3 comprises 16 residues. This chain's CDR3 is CASSARTRSSYNEQFF. CDR3 bases: TGTGCCAGCAGTGCCCGGACGCGAAGCTCCTACAATGAGCAGTTCTTC.

In its sample, this clonotype was seen a few times. The chain combines TRBV27 with TRBJ2-7, with a possible D match to TRBD2 (6 bases). The CDR3 covers 16 residues. Trimming pared 4 bases from V and 2 bases from J, leaving 18 bases between. Germline lookup yields CDR1 MNHEY and CDR2 SMNVEV (reference sequence). CDR3 DNA sequence: TGTGCCAGCAGTTCGCCCCGTGAGCGGGCGACCTACGAGCAGTACTTC. It encodes CASSSPRERATYEQYF.

The table lists this clonotype with many counts. The chain employs TRBV7-2 and TRBJ2-7; D might be TRBD2 (5 bases). This CDR3 is 17 amino acids long. From germline, CDR1 is SGHTA and CDR2 FQGNSA. Trimming removed 1 base from V and 3 bases from J, with 19 bases in between. The CDR3 region has the DNA TGTGCCAGCAGCTTAGAAGGCGGGTGGGAGAACCTCTACGAGCAGTACTTC. This sequence encodes CASSLEGGWENLYEQYF.